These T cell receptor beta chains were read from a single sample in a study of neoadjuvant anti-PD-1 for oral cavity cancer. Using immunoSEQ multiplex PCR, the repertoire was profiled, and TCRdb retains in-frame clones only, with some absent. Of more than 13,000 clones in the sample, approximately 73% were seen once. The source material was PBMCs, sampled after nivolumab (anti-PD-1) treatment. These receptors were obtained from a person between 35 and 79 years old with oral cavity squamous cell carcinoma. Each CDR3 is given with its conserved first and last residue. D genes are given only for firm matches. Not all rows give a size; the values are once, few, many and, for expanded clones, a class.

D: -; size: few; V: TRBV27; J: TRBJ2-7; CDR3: CASSLKGRESAYEQYF; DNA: TGTGCCAGCAGTTTAAAGGGTCGGGAGTCCGCCTACGAGCAGTACTTC
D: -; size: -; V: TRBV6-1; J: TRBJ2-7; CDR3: CASSLTGNEQYF; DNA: TGTGCCAGCAGTCTAACAGGGAACGAGCAGTACTTC
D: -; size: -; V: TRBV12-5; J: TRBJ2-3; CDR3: CASGPAEDTQYF; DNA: TGTGCTAGTGGTCCCGCAGAAGATACGCAGTATTTT
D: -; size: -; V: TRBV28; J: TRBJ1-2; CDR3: CASISTTLSYGYTF; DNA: TGTGCCAGCATATCTACTACATTATCCTATGGCTACACCTTC
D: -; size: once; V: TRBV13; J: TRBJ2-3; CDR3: CASSLGSTDTQYF; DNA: TGTGCCAGCAGCTTGGGGAGCACAGATACGCAGTATTTT
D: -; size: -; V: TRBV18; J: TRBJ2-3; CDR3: CASSPRNGPDTQYF; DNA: TGTGCCAGCTCACCAAGGAACGGGCCAGATACGCAGTATTTT
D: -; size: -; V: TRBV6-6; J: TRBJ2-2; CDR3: CASRESPNTGELFF; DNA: TGTGCCAGCCGGGAGTCACCGAACACCGGGGAGCTGTTTTTT
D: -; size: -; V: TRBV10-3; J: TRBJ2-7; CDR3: CAIDSSAGKGEQYF; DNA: TGTGCCATTGACTCCTCTGCGGGAAAGGGCGAGCAGTACTTC
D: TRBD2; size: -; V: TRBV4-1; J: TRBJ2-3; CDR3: CASSQATSGRATDTQYF; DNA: TGCGCCAGCAGCCAGGCAACTAGCGGGAGGGCCACAGATACGCAGTATTTT
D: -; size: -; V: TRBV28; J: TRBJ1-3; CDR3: CASSTGGANSGNTIYF; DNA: TGTGCCAGCAGTACCGGAGGTGCAAACTCTGGAAACACCATATATTTT
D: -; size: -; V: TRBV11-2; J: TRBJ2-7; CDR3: CASSLDMPSAYEQYF; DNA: TGTGCCAGCAGCTTAGATATGCCTTCCGCCTACGAGCAGTACTTC
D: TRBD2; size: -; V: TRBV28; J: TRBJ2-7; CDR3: CASSRTSGSSYEQYF; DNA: TGTGCCAGCAGTAGGACTAGCGGGAGCTCCTACGAGCAGTACTTC
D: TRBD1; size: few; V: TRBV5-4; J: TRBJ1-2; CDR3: CASSGTGQGVSGYTF; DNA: TGTGCCAGCAGCGGAACCGGACAGGGGGTTAGTGGCTACACCTTC
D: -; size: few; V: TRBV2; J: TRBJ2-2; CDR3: CASSPSEPGTGELFF; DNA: TGTGCCAGCAGTCCAAGCGAGCCTGGCACCGGGGAGCTGTTTTTT
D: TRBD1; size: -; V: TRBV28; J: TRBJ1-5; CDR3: CASSMGQTNQPQHF; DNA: TGTGCCAGCAGTATGGGACAGACCAATCAGCCCCAGCATTTT
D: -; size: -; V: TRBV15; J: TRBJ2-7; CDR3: CATSRDPQAYEQYF; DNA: TGTGCCACCAGCAGAGATCCACAGGCCTACGAGCAGTACTTC
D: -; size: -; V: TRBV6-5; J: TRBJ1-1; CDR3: CASRGQGRKNPEAFF; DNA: TGTGCCAGCAGGGGCCAGGGTCGGAAGAACCCAGAAGCTTTCTTT
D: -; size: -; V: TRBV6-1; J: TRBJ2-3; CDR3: CASSARSRIGTDTQYF; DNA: TGTGCCAGCAGTGCCCGTAGTAGGATTGGGACAGATACGCAGTATTTT
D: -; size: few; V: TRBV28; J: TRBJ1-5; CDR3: CASTLGENSNQPQHF; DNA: TGTGCCAGCACCCTCGGAGAGAATAGCAATCAGCCCCAGCATTTT
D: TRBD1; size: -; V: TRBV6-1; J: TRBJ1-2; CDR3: CASSALGQGGPYGYTF; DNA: TGTGCCAGCAGTGCCCTGGGACAGGGGGGACCCTATGGCTACACCTTC
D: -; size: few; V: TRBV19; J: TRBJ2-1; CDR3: CASSPGTREQFF; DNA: TGTGCCAGTAGTCCGGGGACCCGCGAGCAGTTCTTC
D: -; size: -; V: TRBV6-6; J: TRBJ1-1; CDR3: CASRPLTGMENTEAFF; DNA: TGTGCCAGCAGGCCCCTAACAGGGATGGAGAACACTGAAGCTTTCTTT
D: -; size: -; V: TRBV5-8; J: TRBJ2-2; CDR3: CASSSGTFPTNTGELFF; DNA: TGTGCCAGCAGCTCCGGGACTTTCCCTACAAACACCGGGGAGCTGTTTTTT
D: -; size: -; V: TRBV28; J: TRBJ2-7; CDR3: CASSFRRGTYEQYF; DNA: TGTGCCAGCAGTTTCCGTAGAGGAACCTACGAGCAGTACTTC
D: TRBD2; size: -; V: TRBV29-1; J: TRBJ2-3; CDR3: CSVAGADTQYF; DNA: TGCAGCGTAGCGGGAGCAGATACGCAGTATTTT
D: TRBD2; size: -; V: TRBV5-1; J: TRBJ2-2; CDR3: CASGGDNTGELFF; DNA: TGCGCCAGCGGGGGGGATAACACCGGGGAGCTGTTTTTT
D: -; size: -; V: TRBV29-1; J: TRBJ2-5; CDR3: CSVGGEETQYF; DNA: TGCAGCGTTGGAGGGGAAGAGACCCAGTACTTC
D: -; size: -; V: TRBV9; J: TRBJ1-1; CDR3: CASSPSERLLNTEAFF; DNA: TGTGCCAGCAGCCCCAGTGAGAGACTCTTGAACACTGAAGCTTTCTTT
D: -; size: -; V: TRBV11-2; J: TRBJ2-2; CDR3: CASSLGTLGQHGELFF; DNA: TGTGCCAGCAGCCTGGGCACGTTAGGGCAGCACGGGGAGCTGTTTTTT
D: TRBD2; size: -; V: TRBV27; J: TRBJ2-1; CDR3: CASSPYGLAAKEQFF; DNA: TGTGCCAGCAGTCCCTACGGACTAGCCGCTAAGGAGCAGTTCTTC
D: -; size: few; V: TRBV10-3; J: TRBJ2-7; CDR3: CAISEGLVAEQYF; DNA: TGTGCCATCAGTGAGGGGCTAGTGGCCGAGCAGTACTTC
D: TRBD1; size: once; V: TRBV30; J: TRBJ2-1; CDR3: CAWGRGPSYNEQFF; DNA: TGTGCCTGGGGAAGGGGGCCATCCTACAATGAGCAGTTCTTC